Listed below are T cell receptor beta chains from one sample, sequenced in a study of blood T cell repertoires in COVID-19. This table comes from immunoSEQ multiplex PCR, and its TCRdb copy is limited to in-frame clones, with some not included. Of about 200,000 clones in the sample, 83% were seen once. Input material: peripheral blood. These receptors all stem from a woman in her forties or fifties with acute or convalescent COVID-19. CDR3s include the opening cysteine and the closing phenylalanine or tryptophan. The D gene is left open where the match is weak. Size tells how often a clone was seen (once, few, many) or the class of an expanded clone, and some rows leave it out.

clone_size	v_call	j_call	d_call	cdr3_aa	cdr3_nt
NA	TRBV10-3	TRBJ2-3	TRBD2	CAISSLAESSTDTQYF	TGTGCCATCAGTTCCCTAGCGGAATCTAGCACAGATACGCAGTATTTT
NA	TRBV10-3	TRBJ2-5	NA	CAIGNSETQYF	TGTGCCATCGGTAACTCGGAGACCCAGTACTTC
NA	TRBV29-1	TRBJ2-3	TRBD1	CSVTTGNFRTDTQYF	TGCAGCGTGACGACAGGGAACTTTCGCACAGATACGCAGTATTTT
NA	TRBV5-6	TRBJ1-1	TRBD1	CASRSTGGEGNTEAFF	TGTGCCAGCAGATCCACAGGGGGCGAGGGGAACACTGAAGCTTTCTTT
NA	TRBV18	TRBJ1-4	NA	CASSPPSGGNEKLFF	TGTGCCAGCTCACCACCTTCGGGGGGCAATGAAAAACTGTTTTTT
NA	TRBV7-2	TRBJ1-3	NA	CASSLVELSSGNTIYF	TGTGCCAGCAGCTTAGTGGAGCTATCCTCTGGAAACACCATATATTTT
NA	TRBV5-1	TRBJ1-2	NA	CASSLAPGQPGYTF	TGCGCCAGCAGCTTGGCCCCCGGACAGCCAGGCTACACCTTC
once	TRBV19	TRBJ2-7	TRBD2	CASSFGLAGGYEQYF	TGTGCCAGTAGTTTCGGACTAGCGGGAGGGTACGAGCAGTACTTC
NA	TRBV14	TRBJ1-2	TRBD1	CASSHDRGGYGYTF	TGTGCCAGCAGCCACGACAGGGGGGGCTATGGCTACACCTTC
NA	TRBV6-5	TRBJ2-7	NA	CASSYSNSGSYEQYF	TGTGCCAGCAGTTACTCGAATAGCGGTTCCTACGAGCAGTACTTC
NA	TRBV4-2	TRBJ2-2	TRBD2	CASSQKGPSVAGGPGELFF	TGTGCCAGCAGCCAAAAGGGGCCCTCGGTAGCGGGAGGGCCCGGGGAGCTGTTTTTT
NA	TRBV5-1	TRBJ1-2	NA	CASSLQGADYGYTF	TGCGCCAGCAGCTTGCAAGGGGCTGACTATGGCTACACCTTC
NA	TRBV27	TRBJ1-3	NA	CASSLSGGGNTIYF	TGTGCCAGCAGTTTATCAGGGGGAGGAAACACCATATATTTT
once	TRBV20-1	TRBJ2-7	TRBD2	CSASASGALQQYF	TGCAGTGCTAGTGCCAGCGGGGCCCTTCAGCAGTACTTC
NA	TRBV5-6	TRBJ1-6	NA	CASSLRARGYNSPLHF	TGTGCCAGCAGCTTAAGGGCAAGGGGCTATAATTCACCCCTCCACTTT
NA	TRBV6-6	TRBJ1-2	NA	CASSLLRVTNYGYTF	TGTGCCAGCAGTCTCCTCAGGGTAACTAACTATGGCTACACCTTC
NA	TRBV5-3	TRBJ2-1	NA	CARSPLGQGDEQFF	TGTGCCAGAAGCCCACTCGGGCAGGGCGATGAGCAGTTCTTC
NA	TRBV24-1	TRBJ1-1	NA	CATSDNREGPEAFF	TGTGCCACCAGTGACAACAGGGAGGGTCCTGAAGCTTTCTTT
once	TRBV5-1	TRBJ1-1	NA	CASSLELSNTEAFF	TGCGCCAGCAGCTTGGAGCTCTCAAACACTGAAGCTTTCTTT
NA	TRBV5-4	TRBJ2-5	TRBD2	CASSHSGREETQYF	TGTGCCAGCAGCCATAGCGGGAGGGAGGAGACCCAGTACTTC
few	TRBV3-1/TRBV3-2	TRBJ1-1	TRBD1	CASRGQGTSTEAFF	TGTGCCAGCAGAGGACAGGGGACGAGTACTGAAGCTTTCTTT
few	TRBV12-3/TRBV12-4	TRBJ1-1	NA	CASSFVSNTEAFF	TGTGCCAGCAGTTTCGTATCGAACACTGAAGCTTTCTTT
NA	TRBV24-1	TRBJ2-2	NA	CATSDTVALRGTGELFF	TGTGCCACCAGTGATACCGTCGCCCTGAGGGGGACCGGGGAGCTGTTTTTT
NA	TRBV24-1	TRBJ1-1	NA	CATSDGGTEAFF	TGTGCCACCAGTGACGGAGGGACTGAAGCTTTCTTT
NA	TRBV29-1	TRBJ2-5	TRBD2	CSVEDSREGGETQYF	TGCAGCGTTGAAGATAGTCGGGAGGGGGGAGAGACCCAGTACTTC
NA	TRBV2	TRBJ1-6	NA	CASQQANSPLHF	TGTGCCAGCCAACAGGCTAATTCACCCCTCCACTTT
NA	TRBV7-2	TRBJ2-7	NA	CASSFRYEQYF	TGTGCCAGCAGCTTCCGGTACGAGCAGTACTTC
NA	TRBV28	TRBJ1-1	NA	CASSPRGWNTEAFF	TGTGCCAGCAGCCCCAGGGGATGGAACACTGAAGCTTTCTTT
NA	TRBV4-2	TRBJ2-1	TRBD2	CASSRKRVLAGEDYNEQFF	TGTGCCAGCAGCCGGAAACGTGTACTAGCGGGAGAAGACTACAATGAGCAGTTCTTC
NA	TRBV5-1	TRBJ2-5	TRBD2	CASSHPAGGGETQYF	TGCGCCAGCAGCCACCCAGCGGGAGGGGGGGAGACCCAGTACTTC
NA	TRBV4-1	TRBJ2-1	NA	CASSQELGQVPFDEQFF	TGCGCCAGCAGCCAAGAATTGGGCCAGGTGCCGTTTGATGAGCAGTTCTTC
NA	TRBV28	TRBJ2-5	NA	CASIPRETQYF	TGTGCCAGCATCCCCAGGGAGACCCAGTACTTC
NA	TRBV6-5	TRBJ2-7	TRBD2	CASSYSLLAAYEQYF	TGTGCCAGCAGTTACTCCCTACTAGCGGCCTACGAGCAGTACTTC
NA	TRBV6-5	TRBJ2-2	NA	CASSTRVSGELFF	TGTGCCAGCAGTACTAGGGTTTCCGGGGAGCTGTTTTTT
NA	TRBV27	TRBJ1-6	NA	CASSPTGTKNSPLHF	TGTGCCAGCAGTCCCACCGGGACTAAGAATTCACCCCTCCACTTT
NA	TRBV27	TRBJ2-7	NA	CASSQTAGQVQYF	TGTGCCAGCAGTCAAACCGCAGGGCAGGTGCAGTACTTC
once	TRBV6-4	TRBJ1-1	NA	CASSDSPYTEAFF	TGTGCCAGCAGTGACAGCCCTTACACTGAAGCTTTCTTT
NA	TRBV9	TRBJ2-5	TRBD2	CASSARLAGGPEYQETQYF	TGTGCCAGCAGCGCAAGACTAGCGGGAGGGCCCGAGTACCAAGAGACCCAGTACTTC
NA	TRBV9	TRBJ2-2	NA	CASGRGLASLSGTGELFF	TGTGCCAGCGGAAGGGGGCTAGCGTCACTATCCGGCACCGGGGAGCTGTTTTTT
NA	TRBV5-8	TRBJ1-1	NA	CASSPIRGGNTEAFF	TGTGCCAGCAGCCCTATCAGGGGCGGGAACACTGAAGCTTTCTTT
NA	TRBV18	TRBJ2-3	TRBD1	CASSPAGQGLDTQYF	TGTGCCAGCTCACCCGCGGGACAGGGGTTAGATACGCAGTATTTT